The rows below give T cell receptor beta chains drawn from one sample of a study of T cells after yellow fever vaccination. One entry per CDR3 protein results from TCRdb running MiXCR on the 5' RACE reads. The sample records roughly 190,000 distinct CDR3 sequences, approximately 11% being singletons. The input for sequencing was CD8+ T cells sorted from PBMCs, taken 15 days after the yellow fever booster vaccination. The source is a man between 18 and 29 years old who received the YFV17D yellow fever vaccine. Each CDR3 is given with its conserved first and last residue. Each record gives: clone size, D gene, V gene, J gene, CDR3 DNA, CDR3 protein. A D gene is named only where the DNA matches it firmly. Clone size is shown for a subset of rows, as once, few, many or a class of expanded clone.

NA	NA	TRBV4-1	TRBJ2-3	TGCGCCAGCAGCCAGGTGGGCACAGATACGCAGTATTTT	CASSQVGTDTQYF
NA	TRBD2	TRBV2	TRBJ2-2	TGTGCCAGCACTGGGATCCTAGCGGGGGTCGGGGAGCTGTTTTTT	CASTGILAGVGELFF
NA	NA	TRBV12-3/TRBV12-4	TRBJ2-7	TGTGCCAGCCCCGAAACGCTGGTCGCTGGGACAAGGGGATCCTCCTACGAGCAGTACTTC	CASPETLVAGTRGSSYEQYF
NA	TRBD2	TRBV6-5	TRBJ2-7	TGTGCCAGCAGTTACTCGACTAGCGGGGTCTACGAGCAGTACTTC	CASSYSTSGVYEQYF
NA	NA	TRBV9	TRBJ1-1	TGTGCCAGCAGCGTAGAGGGGAGACAGGAAGCTTTCTTT	CASSVEGRQEAFF
few	TRBD2	TRBV13	TRBJ2-7	TGTGCCAGTAAGCTACGGGGGGGTACCTACGAGCAGTACTTC	CASKLRGGTYEQYF
few	NA	TRBV6-5	TRBJ2-6	TGTGCCAGCAGTTACTCGCCGCGGTCAACCGGGGCCAACGTCCTGACTTTC	CASSYSPRSTGANVLTF
few	TRBD2	TRBV12-3/TRBV12-4	TRBJ2-1	TGTGCCAGCAGTGGGGGCGGGGGGACTACTGAGCAGTTCTTC	CASSGGGGTTEQFF
few	NA	TRBV4-3	TRBJ2-3	TGCGCCAGCAGCCCGACAGATCTAGGTCTGGCTACGCAGTATTTT	CASSPTDLGLATQYF
once	TRBD1	TRBV28	TRBJ1-5	TGTGCCAGCAACATCCGGGACAGGGGGCTTCAGCCCCAGCATTTT	CASNIRDRGLQPQHF
few	TRBD2	TRBV4-1	TRBJ2-2	TGCGCCAGCAGCCAGGTAGCGGGGGGAAACACCGGGGAGCTGTTTTTT	CASSQVAGGNTGELFF
few	NA	TRBV29-1	TRBJ2-7	TGCAGCGTTGAATTAAAGGGTTACGAGCAGTACTTC	CSVELKGYEQYF
NA	NA	TRBV19	TRBJ1-5	TGTGCCAGTAGGTTGACCCACAGGGCCGGTCAGCCCCAGCATTTT	CASRLTHRAGQPQHF
once	NA	TRBV15	TRBJ2-1	TGTGCCACCAGCTGGCTACGAGATCGGGGGACGCAGTTCTTC	CATSWLRDRGTQFF
few	TRBD1	TRBV4-1	TRBJ1-1	TGCGCCACCACCTTTGGGGACAGGGGAACTTACACTGAAGCTTTCTTT	CATTFGDRGTYTEAFF
NA	TRBD2	TRBV19	TRBJ2-1	TGTGCCAGTACGGATGGCGGGGGGGTAAATGAGCAGTTCTTC	CASTDGGGVNEQFF
NA	NA	TRBV7-2	TRBJ2-3	TGTGCCAGCAGCTTAGAGGGAATGTTATCGGGTGCAGATACGCAGTATTTT	CASSLEGMLSGADTQYF
few	NA	TRBV20-1	TRBJ1-2	TGCAGTGCTAGATCGTTAGGGGGGGCATCAAACTATGGCTACACCTTC	CSARSLGGASNYGYTF
NA	NA	TRBV12-3/TRBV12-4	TRBJ2-1	TGTGCCAGCAGGGACGGGCCCCGCCCAGGCAATGAGCAGTTCTTC	CASRDGPRPGNEQFF
few	NA	TRBV4-1	TRBJ2-2	NA	CASSPNRRDRRSPGSCFF
NA	NA	TRBV6-5	TRBJ2-1	TGTGCCAGCACCCCCCTTGGGGGGGCGTACAATGAGCAGTTCTTC	CASTPLGGAYNEQFF
few	NA	TRBV7-9	TRBJ2-7	TGTGCCAGCAGCTCTCAAACCCTCTACGAGCAGTACTTC	CASSSQTLYEQYF
NA	NA	TRBV6-1	TRBJ2-1	TGTGCCAGCAGTGATTTAATAAGGGAGGCTGACAATGAGCAGTTCTTC	CASSDLIREADNEQFF
NA	TRBD1	TRBV28	TRBJ2-2	TGTGCCAGCAGCAACAGGGGCCCCCTCGCCGGGGAGCTGTTTTTT	CASSNRGPLAGELFF
many	TRBD1	TRBV20-1	TRBJ1-5	TGCAGTGCGGAGACAGGGGCCGGGCAGCCCCAGCATTTT	CSAETGAGQPQHF
few	NA	TRBV4-3	TRBJ2-1	TGCGCCAGCAGCCAAGATTTCCGGGGCGAAAGGCAGTTCTTC	CASSQDFRGERQFF
NA	NA	TRBV24-1	TRBJ1-5	TGTGCCACCAGCTCCGGGCAGACCCTTCGGCCCCAGCATTTT	CATSSGQTLRPQHF
few	NA	TRBV7-8	TRBJ2-1	TGTGCCAGCAGCCCGGCGACCGGGACACTATACAATGAGCAGTTCTTC	CASSPATGTLYNEQFF
NA	NA	TRBV6-2/TRBV6-3	TRBJ1-1	TGTGCCAGCAGTTACTACGGATCGAACACTGAAGCTTTCTTT	CASSYYGSNTEAFF
few	NA	TRBV4-3	TRBJ1-2	TGCGCCAGCAGCCAAGATTTTTCGGGGGCTGTTAGTGGCTACACCTTC	CASSQDFSGAVSGYTF
few	TRBD1	TRBV28	TRBJ2-3	TGTGCCAGCAGTCATGGACAGGGTGGTAGGGCAGATACGCAGTATTTT	CASSHGQGGRADTQYF
few	NA	TRBV6-2/TRBV6-3	TRBJ2-1	TGTGCCAGCAACAGGAGGGATTACAATGAGCAGTTCTTC	CASNRRDYNEQFF
NA	NA	TRBV28	TRBJ2-7	TGTGCCAGCAGTACCACAGTACAGCCCTACGAGCAGTACTTC	CASSTTVQPYEQYF
NA	NA	TRBV5-6	TRBJ2-3	TGTGCCAGCAGCCTATTGACAGATCCAGATACGCAGTATTTT	CASSLLTDPDTQYF
NA	TRBD2	TRBV5-4	TRBJ2-3	TGTGCCAGCAGCTTGGATACTAGCGGGGGATCTAGCACAGATACGCAGTATTTT	CASSLDTSGGSSTDTQYF
few	TRBD2	TRBV19	TRBJ2-1	TGTGCCAGTAGGAGGGGACTAGCCGGGAATGAGCAGTTCTTC	CASRRGLAGNEQFF
many	NA	TRBV20-1	TRBJ1-5	TGCAGTGCTAGGGGCAGGCTGGGAAATCAGCCCCAGCATTTT	CSARGRLGNQPQHF
many	NA	TRBV27	TRBJ2-1	TGTGCCATCGGCCCCCGGACCTACAATGAGCAGTTCTTC	CAIGPRTYNEQFF
few	NA	TRBV2	TRBJ1-1	TGTGCCAGCATTGAATTGTGGACGAACACTGAAGCTTTCTTT	CASIELWTNTEAFF
NA	NA	TRBV4-3	TRBJ1-6	TGCGCCAGCAGCCTATCCGAGGACAGAGGGTCACCCCTCCACTTT	CASSLSEDRGSPLHF
few	NA	TRBV4-1	TRBJ1-5	TGCGCCAGCAGCCTTAGAGGGGTTAGCAATCAGCCCCAGCATTTT	CASSLRGVSNQPQHF
NA	TRBD2	TRBV7-9	TRBJ2-3	TGTGCCAGCAGCTTAAGCGGGGTTAGCGCAGATACGCAGTATTTT	CASSLSGVSADTQYF
NA	NA	TRBV19	TRBJ1-5	TGTGCCAGTGGGGCCTGGCCGGGCAATCAGCCCCAGCATTTT	CASGAWPGNQPQHF
NA	NA	TRBV12-3/TRBV12-4	TRBJ2-1	TGTGCCAGCAGTTTTGTCCCCGACAATGAGCAGTTCTTC	CASSFVPDNEQFF
NA	NA	TRBV4-3	TRBJ1-1	TGCGCCAGCAGCCAAGACCCCCTAACTACAGCGAACACTGAAGCTTTCTTT	CASSQDPLTTANTEAFF
NA	TRBD1	TRBV11-2	TRBJ2-3	TGTGCCAGCAGCCTCGGGACAGGGGGCCCAGATACGCAGTATTTT	CASSLGTGGPDTQYF
few	NA	TRBV6-5	TRBJ1-2	TGTGCCAGCAGTTACGCAGAAAACTATGGCTACACCTTC	CASSYAENYGYTF
NA	NA	TRBV4-1	TRBJ1-5	TGCGCCAGCAGCCAAGGGGACGTGAATCAGCCCCAGCATTTT	CASSQGDVNQPQHF
NA	NA	TRBV10-2	TRBJ1-4	TGCGCCAGCAGTGAGTCCCCACGGGTTTGGGAAAAACTGTTTTTT	CASSESPRVWEKLFF
many	TRBD2	TRBV18	TRBJ2-7	TGTGCCAGCTCACCATCGACTAGCGGGGGGCGCTTCTACGAGCAGTACTTC	CASSPSTSGGRFYEQYF
few	NA	TRBV6-5	TRBJ1-1	TGTGCCAGCAGTTACACTGGGCGCGGGGTGAACACTGAAGCTTTCTTT	CASSYTGRGVNTEAFF
NA	NA	TRBV30	TRBJ2-2	TGTGCCTGTGCGCTCGGCACCGGGGAGCTGTTTTTT	CACALGTGELFF
NA	TRBD2	TRBV6-2/TRBV6-3	TRBJ2-2	TGTGCCGAGCGGGGCGCGAACACCGGGGAGCTGTTTTTT	CAERGANTGELFF
NA	TRBD2	TRBV4-1	TRBJ2-3	TGCGCCAGCAGCCGAATTAGCGGGAGCACAGATACGCAGTATTTT	CASSRISGSTDTQYF
few	NA	TRBV6-6	TRBJ2-5	TGTGCCAGCAGTTACTTAACAGGGTGGGAGGAGACCCAGTACTTC	CASSYLTGWEETQYF